This T cell receptor (beta chain) appears in the sequencing data of a study of cytomegalovirus exposure and HLA in healthy donors. Study-level findings and limits: TCR beta chain V- and J-gene trimming was linked, in a later analysis, to a missense variant in DCLRE1C. Previous analysis showed most TCR beta V segments were productive about 87% or about 30% of the time. In a later analysis, an Asian-associated ancestry cluster reportedly showed fewer N-insertions than the roughly 650-donor mean.

To note about this clone: The antigen is not known.

The primer mix had 60 Vbeta and 13 Jbeta primers. The protocol was immunoSEQ multiplex PCR, while the TCRdb copy is restricted to in-frame clones and leaves out a portion. The sample carries 100,000 to 150,000 clones, approximately 80% recorded once. Nominally healthy donors provided the samples, though records likely missed some immune exposures. This CDR3 has 16 amino acids. The ends were cut back, 2 bases at V and 1 base at J, with 12 bases in the middle. CDR1 SGHRS and CDR2 YFSETQ come from the germline V gene. Material for sequencing was PBMCs. This clonotype was obtained from a boy between 2 and 15 years old in good health and CMV-seronegative. The V and J genes are TRBV5-1 and TRBJ2-2, with a weak D call TRBD2 (6 bases). This CDR3 is CASSFAGTVNTGELFF. The CDR3 nucleotides read TGCGCCAGCAGCTTTGCGGGGACGGTGAACACCGGGGAGCTGTTTTTT.